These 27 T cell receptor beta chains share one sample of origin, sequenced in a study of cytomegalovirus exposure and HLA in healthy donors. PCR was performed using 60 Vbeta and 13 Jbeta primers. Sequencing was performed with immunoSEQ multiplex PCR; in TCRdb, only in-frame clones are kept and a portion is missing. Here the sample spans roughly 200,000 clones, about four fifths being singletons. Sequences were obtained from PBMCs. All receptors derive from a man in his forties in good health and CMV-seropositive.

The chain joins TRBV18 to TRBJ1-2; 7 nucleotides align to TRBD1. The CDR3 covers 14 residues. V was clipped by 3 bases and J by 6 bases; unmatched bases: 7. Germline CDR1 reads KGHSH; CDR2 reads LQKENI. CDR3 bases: TGTGCCAGCTCACCTGGGACAGCGAATAATGGCTACACCTTC. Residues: CASSPGTANNGYTF. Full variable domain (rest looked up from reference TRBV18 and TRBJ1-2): NAGVMQNPRHLVRRRGQEARLRCSPMKGHSHVYWYRQLPEEGLKFMVYLQKENIIDESGMPKERFSAEFPKEGPSILRIQQVVRGDSAAYFCASSPGTANNGYTFGSGTRLTVV.

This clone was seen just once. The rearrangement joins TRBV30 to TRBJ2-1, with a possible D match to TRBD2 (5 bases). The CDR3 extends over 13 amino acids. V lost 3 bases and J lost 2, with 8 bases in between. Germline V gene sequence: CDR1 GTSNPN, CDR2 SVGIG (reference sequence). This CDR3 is CAWSGGTYNEQFF. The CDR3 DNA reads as TGTGCCTGGAGCGGAGGTACCTACAATGAGCAGTTCTTC.

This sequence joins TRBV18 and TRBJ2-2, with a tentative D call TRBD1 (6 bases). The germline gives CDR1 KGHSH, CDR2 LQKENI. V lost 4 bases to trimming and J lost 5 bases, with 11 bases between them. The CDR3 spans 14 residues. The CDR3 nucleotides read TGTGCCAGCTCACACAGGGATTGGACCGGGGAGCTGTTTTTT. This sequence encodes CASSHRDWTGELFF.

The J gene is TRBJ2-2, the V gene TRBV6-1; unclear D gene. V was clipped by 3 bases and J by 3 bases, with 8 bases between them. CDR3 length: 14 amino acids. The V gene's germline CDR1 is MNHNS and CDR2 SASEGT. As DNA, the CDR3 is TGTGCCAGCAGTGATCGACTGTACACCGGGGAGCTGTTTTTT. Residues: CASSDRLYTGELFF.

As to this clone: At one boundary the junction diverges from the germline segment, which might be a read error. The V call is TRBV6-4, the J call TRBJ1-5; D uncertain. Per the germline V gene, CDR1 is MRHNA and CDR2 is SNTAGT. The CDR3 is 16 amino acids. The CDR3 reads CASNFVTVNSSQPQHF. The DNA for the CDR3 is TGTGCCAGCAATTTTGTAACGGTGAATAGCAGTCAGCCCCAGCATTTT.

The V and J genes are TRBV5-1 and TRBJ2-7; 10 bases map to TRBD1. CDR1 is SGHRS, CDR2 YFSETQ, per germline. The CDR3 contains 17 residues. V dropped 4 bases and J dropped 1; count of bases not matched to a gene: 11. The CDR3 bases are TGCGCCAGCAGCCCTAGGCGGACAGGGGGGCTTTCCTACGAGCAGTACTTC. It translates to CASSPRRTGGLSYEQYF.

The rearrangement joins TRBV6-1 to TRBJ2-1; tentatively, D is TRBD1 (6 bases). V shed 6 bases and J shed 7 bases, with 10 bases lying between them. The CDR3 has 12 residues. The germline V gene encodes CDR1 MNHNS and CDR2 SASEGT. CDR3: CASRPDRNEQFF. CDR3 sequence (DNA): TGTGCCAGCAGACCGGACAGAAATGAGCAGTTCTTC.

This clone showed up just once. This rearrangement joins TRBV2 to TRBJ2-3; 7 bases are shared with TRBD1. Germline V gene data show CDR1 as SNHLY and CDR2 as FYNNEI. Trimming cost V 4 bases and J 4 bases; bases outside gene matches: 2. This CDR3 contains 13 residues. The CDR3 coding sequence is TGTGCCAGCAGTGGAGGGGGCGCAGATACGCAGTATTTT. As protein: CASSGGGADTQYF.

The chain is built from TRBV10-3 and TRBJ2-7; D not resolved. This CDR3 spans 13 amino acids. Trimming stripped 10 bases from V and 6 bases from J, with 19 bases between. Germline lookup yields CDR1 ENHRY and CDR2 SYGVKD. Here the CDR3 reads CATTHGPPGEQYF. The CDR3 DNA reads TGTGCCACTACACATGGCCCCCCGGGCGAGCAGTACTTC.

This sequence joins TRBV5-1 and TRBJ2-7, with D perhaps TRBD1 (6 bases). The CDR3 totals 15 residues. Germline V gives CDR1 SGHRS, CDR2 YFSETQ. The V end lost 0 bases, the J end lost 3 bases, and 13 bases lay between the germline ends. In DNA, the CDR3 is TGCGCCAGCAGCTTGGCCGGGACAATGATCTACGAGCAGTACTTC. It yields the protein CASSLAGTMIYEQYF.

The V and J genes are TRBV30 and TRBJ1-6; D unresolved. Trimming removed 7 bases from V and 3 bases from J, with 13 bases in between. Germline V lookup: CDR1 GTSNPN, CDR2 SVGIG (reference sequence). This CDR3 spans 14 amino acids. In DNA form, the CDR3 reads TGTGCCTCTCTCGATGGCCTCTATAATTCACCCCTCCACTTT. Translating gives CASLDGLYNSPLHF. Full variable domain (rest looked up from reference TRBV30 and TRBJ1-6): SQTIHQWPATLVQPVGSPLSLECTVEGTSNPNLYWYRQAAGRGLQLLFYSVGIGQISSEVPQNLSASRPQDRQFILSSKKLLLSDSGFYLCASLDGLYNSPLHFGNGTRLTVT.

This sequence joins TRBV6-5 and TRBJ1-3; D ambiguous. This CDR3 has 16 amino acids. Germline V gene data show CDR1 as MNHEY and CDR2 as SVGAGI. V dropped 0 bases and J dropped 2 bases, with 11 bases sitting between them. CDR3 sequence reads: CASSYSAETTGNTIYF. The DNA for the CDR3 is TGTGCCAGCAGTTACTCAGCGGAGACCACTGGAAACACCATATATTTT.

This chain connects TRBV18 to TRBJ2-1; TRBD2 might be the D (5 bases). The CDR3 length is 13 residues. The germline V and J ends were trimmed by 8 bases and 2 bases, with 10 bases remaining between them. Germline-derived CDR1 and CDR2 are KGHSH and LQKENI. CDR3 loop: CASKEGTYNEQFF. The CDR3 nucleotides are TGTGCCAGCAAAGAGGGCACCTACAATGAGCAGTTCTTC.

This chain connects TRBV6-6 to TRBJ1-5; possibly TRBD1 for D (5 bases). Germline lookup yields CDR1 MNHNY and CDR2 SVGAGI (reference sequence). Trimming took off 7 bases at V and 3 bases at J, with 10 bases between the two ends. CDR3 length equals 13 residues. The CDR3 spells CASTQGVNQPQHF. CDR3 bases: TGTGCCAGCACCCAAGGGGTCAATCAGCCCCAGCATTTT.

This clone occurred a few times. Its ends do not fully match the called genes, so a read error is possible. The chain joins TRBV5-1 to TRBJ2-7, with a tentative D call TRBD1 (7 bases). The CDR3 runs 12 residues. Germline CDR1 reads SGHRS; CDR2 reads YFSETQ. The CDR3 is CASSPQGGEQYF. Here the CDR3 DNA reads TGTGCCAGCAGCCCCCAGGGGGGCGAGCAGTACTTC.

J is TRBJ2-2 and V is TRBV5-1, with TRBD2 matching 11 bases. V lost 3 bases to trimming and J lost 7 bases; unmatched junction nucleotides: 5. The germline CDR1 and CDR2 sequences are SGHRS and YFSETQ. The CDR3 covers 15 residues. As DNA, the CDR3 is TGCGCCAGCAGCTATCTAGCGGGAGGTAACGGGGAGCTGTTTTTT. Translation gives CASSYLAGGNGELFF. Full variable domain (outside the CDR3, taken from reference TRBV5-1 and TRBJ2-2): KAGVTQTPRYLIKTRGQQVTLSCSPISGHRSVSWYQQTPGQGLQFLFEYFSETQRNKGNFPGRFSGRQFSNSRSEMNVSTLELGDSALYLCASSYLAGGNGELFFGEGSRLTVL.

The CDR3 region has the DNA TGTGCCAGCAGTGACAGAGGACAGGCCTACAATGAGCAGTTCTTC. This translates into CASSDRGQAYNEQFF. The J gene is TRBJ2-1, the V gene TRBV6-1; 7 bases are shared with TRBD1. The V and J ends lost 3 bases and 2 bases, in that order; junction bases with no gene match: 4. The CDR3 runs 15 residues. CDR1 and CDR2 (germline): MNHNS, SASEGT.

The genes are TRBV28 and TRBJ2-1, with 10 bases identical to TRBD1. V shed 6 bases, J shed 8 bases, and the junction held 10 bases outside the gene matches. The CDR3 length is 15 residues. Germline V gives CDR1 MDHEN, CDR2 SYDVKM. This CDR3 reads CASRSGQGRFDEQFF. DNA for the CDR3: TGTGCCAGCAGGTCGGGACAGGGGAGATTCGATGAGCAGTTCTTC. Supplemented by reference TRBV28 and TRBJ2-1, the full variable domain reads DVKVTQSSRYLVKRTGEKVFLECVQDMDHENMFWYRQDPGLGLRLIYFSYDVKMKEKGDIPEGYSVSREKKERFSLILESASTNQTSMYLCASRSGQGRFDEQFFGPGTRLTVL.

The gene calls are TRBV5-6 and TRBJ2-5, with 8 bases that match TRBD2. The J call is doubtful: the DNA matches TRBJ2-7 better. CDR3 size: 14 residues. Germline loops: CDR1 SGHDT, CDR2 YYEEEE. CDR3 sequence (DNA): TGTGCCAGCAGCTTAGGAGCGGGAGAGTACGAGCAGTACTTC. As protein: CASSLGAGEYEQYF.

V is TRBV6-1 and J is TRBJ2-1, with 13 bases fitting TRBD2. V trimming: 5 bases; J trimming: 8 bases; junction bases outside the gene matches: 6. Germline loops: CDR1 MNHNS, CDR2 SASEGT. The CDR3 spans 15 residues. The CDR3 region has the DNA TGTGCCAGCAGTATCCGACTAGCGGGAGGAGATGAGCAGTTCTTC. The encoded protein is CASSIRLAGGDEQFF.

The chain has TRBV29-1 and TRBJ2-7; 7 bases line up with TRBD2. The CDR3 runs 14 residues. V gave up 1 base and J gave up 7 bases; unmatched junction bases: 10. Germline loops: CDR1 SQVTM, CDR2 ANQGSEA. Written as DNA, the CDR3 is TGCAGCGTTGAAGTTAATGGGAGGGCGGGTGAGCAGTACTTC. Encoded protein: CSVEVNGRAGEQYF.

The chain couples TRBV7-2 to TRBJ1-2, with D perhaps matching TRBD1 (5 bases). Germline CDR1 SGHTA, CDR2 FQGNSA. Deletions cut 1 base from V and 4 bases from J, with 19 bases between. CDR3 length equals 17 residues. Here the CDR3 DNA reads TGTGCCAGCAGCTTAGAGGGGCTCGGTCAGGGTGGCTATGGCTACACCTTC. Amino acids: CASSLEGLGQGGYGYTF.

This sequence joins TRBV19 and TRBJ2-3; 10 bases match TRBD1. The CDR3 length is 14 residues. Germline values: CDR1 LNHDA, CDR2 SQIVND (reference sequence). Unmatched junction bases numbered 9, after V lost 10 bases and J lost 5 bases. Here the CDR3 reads CATSSRDRGDTQYF. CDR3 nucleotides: TGTGCCACCAGTTCCCGGGACAGGGGAGATACGCAGTATTTT.

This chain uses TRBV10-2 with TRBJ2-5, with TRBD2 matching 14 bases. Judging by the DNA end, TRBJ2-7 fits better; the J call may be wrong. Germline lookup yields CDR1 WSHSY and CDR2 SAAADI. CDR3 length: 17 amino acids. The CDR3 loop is CASSFGTSGRLSYEQYF. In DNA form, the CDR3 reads TGCGCCAGCAGTTTCGGGACTAGCGGGAGATTGTCCTACGAGCAGTACTTC.

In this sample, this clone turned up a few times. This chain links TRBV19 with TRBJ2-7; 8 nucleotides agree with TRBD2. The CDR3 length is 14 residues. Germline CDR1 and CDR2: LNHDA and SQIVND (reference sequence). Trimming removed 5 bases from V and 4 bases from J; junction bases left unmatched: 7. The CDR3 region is CASSSSGGGYEQYF. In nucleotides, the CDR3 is TGTGCCAGTAGTTCGAGCGGCGGGGGGTACGAGCAGTACTTC.

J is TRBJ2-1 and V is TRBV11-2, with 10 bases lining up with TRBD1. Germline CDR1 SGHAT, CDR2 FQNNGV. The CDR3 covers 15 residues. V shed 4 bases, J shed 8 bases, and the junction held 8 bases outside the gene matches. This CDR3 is CASSSPGQGFHEQFF. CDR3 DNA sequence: TGTGCCAGCAGCTCCCCGGGACAGGGGTTCCATGAGCAGTTCTTC.

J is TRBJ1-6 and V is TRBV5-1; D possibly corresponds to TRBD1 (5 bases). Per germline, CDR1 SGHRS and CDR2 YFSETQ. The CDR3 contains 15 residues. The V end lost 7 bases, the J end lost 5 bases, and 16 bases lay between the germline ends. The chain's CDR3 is CASRSGAANNSPLHF. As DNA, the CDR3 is TGCGCCAGCCGGTCTGGGGCTGCGAATAATTCACCCCTCCACTTT.